Given below is one T cell receptor beta chain in context. What it binds is unknown. This sample is drawn from a study of a mutant IDH1 vaccine in newly diagnosed glioma. In the study overall: Radiotherapy alone preceded vaccination by 4-6 weeks; alternatively, vaccination started with temozolomide cycles. Notes on the study in general: Whatever changes occurred in top peripheral T cell clonotypes seemed unrelated to pseudoprogression.

CDR3 length: 15 residues. V dropped 5 bases and J dropped 1 base, with 13 bases sitting between them. Germline V gives CDR1 SGHVS, CDR2 FNYEAQ. Repertoires were generated with immunoSEQ multiplex PCR, while TCRdb's copy carries only in-frame clones and drops some. The table lists around 84,000 clones, over 75% of them singletons. Documented time point: week 47, end of study. Alongside topical imiquimod, each dose of vaccine comprised 300 ug of mutant IDH1 20-mer peptide. The study gave patients eight vaccinations in weeks 1, 3, 5, 7, 11, 15, 19, 23. V is TRBV7-6 and J is TRBJ2-3; maybe TRBD1 (5 bases). This clonotype was obtained from a man in his forties or fifties with glioma. Material: PBMCs, obtained from a glioma patient whose treatment included an IDH1 peptide vaccine. The CDR3 DNA sequence: TGTGCCAGCAGCCCTGGGGCAGGCCGCACAGATACGCAGTATTTT. Amino acids: CASSPGAGRTDTQYF.